These T cell receptor beta chains were read from a single sample in a study of shared clonotypes between healthy human individuals. Libraries were prepared by immunoSEQ multiplex PCR; TCRdb keeps only in-frame clonotypes and omits some of them. Here the sample spans about 2.4 million clones, under 95% being singletons. Sequenced sample: naive CD4+ T cells from PBMCs. Receptors originate from a man in his late teens or twenties in good health. Some clones in this sample may be carry-over from other donors' samples. CDR3s include the opening cysteine and the closing phenylalanine or tryptophan. D genes are given only for firm matches. Clone size is shown for a subset of rows, as once, few, many or a class of expanded clone.

>NA|TRBJ1-2|TRBV5-6|TRBD1
TGTGCCAGCAGCTGGGACAGGGATGACTATGGCTACACCTTC
CASSWDRDDYGYTF
>NA|TRBJ2-7|TRBV11-2|TRBD1
TGTGCCAGCAGCTCGTCGGACAGGAGCTCCTACGAGCAGTACTTC
CASSSSDRSSYEQYF
>NA|TRBJ2-7|TRBV25-1|TRBD2
TGTGCCAGCAGTGAGGCTAGCGGGAGGAGCTCCTACGAGCAGTACTTC
CASSEASGRSSYEQYF
>NA|TRBJ2-7|TRBV5-6|NA
TGTGCCAGCAGCCGACCCACTAGGGGGTTTAACTCCTACGAGCAGTACTTC
CASSRPTRGFNSYEQYF
>NA|TRBJ2-1|TRBV30|NA
TGTGCCTGGAGTGAGAGGGGATTCAGGTTTTCAATCGAGCAGTTCTTC
CAWSERGFRFSIEQFF
>NA|TRBJ2-7|TRBV4-1|NA
TGCGCCAGCAGCCAGCGGGCGGCTCTCGTCGAGCAGTACTTC
CASSQRAALVEQYF
>once|TRBJ1-5|TRBV28|NA
TGTGCCAGCAAGCGGAGGACTAATAGCAATCAGCCCCAGCATTTT
CASKRRTNSNQPQHF
>NA|TRBJ2-7|TRBV6-5|NA
TGTGCCAGCAGCCCTCACGGGGCCGGCGAGCAGTACTTC
CASSPHGAGEQYF
>NA|TRBJ2-7|TRBV27|NA
TGTGCCAGCAGTTTGGGTCAGGGTGGCTACGAGCAGTACTTC
CASSLGQGGYEQYF
>NA|TRBJ1-1|TRBV28|TRBD1
TGTGCCAGCAGGCTAACCTCACGGGACAGGGCTGAAGCTTTCTTT
CASRLTSRDRAEAFF
>NA|TRBJ1-5|TRBV18|NA
TGTGCCAGCTCACCGTCATCGGGTCAGCCCCAGCATTTT
CASSPSSGQPQHF
>NA|TRBJ2-7|TRBV27|TRBD2
TGTGCCAGCAGTTCCCTAGCGGGAGGGTACGAGCAGTACTTC
CASSSLAGGYEQYF
>NA|TRBJ1-5|TRBV5-1|NA
TGCGCCAGCAGCTTGGGGGCAGGTAATAGCAATCAGCCCCAGCATTTT
CASSLGAGNSNQPQHF
>NA|TRBJ2-7|TRBV11-2|TRBD1
TGTGCCAGCAGCTTGGACAGGCAGAGCTCCTACGAGCAGTACTTC
CASSLDRQSSYEQYF
>NA|TRBJ2-1|TRBV5-1|TRBD2
TGCGCCAGCACCCGTACGACACTAGCGGACAATGAGCAGTTCTTC
CASTRTTLADNEQFF
>NA|TRBJ1-2|TRBV28|NA
TGTGCCAGCATCTCCTCAGGGAACTATGGCTACACCTTC
CASISSGNYGYTF
>NA|TRBJ2-6|TRBV29-1|NA
TGCAGCGTTGAAGTACTGGCTGGGGCCAACGTCCTGACTTTC
CSVEVLAGANVLTF
>NA|TRBJ1-2|TRBV30|NA
TGTGCCTGGAATCCCAGACTATTACCTAACTATGGCTACACCTTC
CAWNPRLLPNYGYTF
>NA|TRBJ2-5|TRBV18|NA
TGTGCCAGCTCACCAAGCGACAGCGGGTACCAAGAGACCCAGTACTTC
CASSPSDSGYQETQYF
>NA|TRBJ2-1|TRBV5-1|TRBD2
TGCGCCAGCACCACAGCTAGCGGGGATCAGTTCTTC
CASTTASGDQFF
>few|TRBJ1-1|TRBV28|NA
TGTGCCCTAAACTCCGCTGGGGGCGGGACTGAAGCTTTCTTT
CALNSAGGGTEAFF
>NA|TRBJ2-1|TRBV7-9|NA
TGTGCCAGCAGCTATTGGTCCAACTCCTACAATGAGCAGTTCTTC
CASSYWSNSYNEQFF
>NA|TRBJ1-5|TRBV19|NA
TGTGCCAGTAGTGCCATAGAGGGGCAGCCCCAGCATTTT
CASSAIEGQPQHF
>NA|TRBJ2-1|TRBV5-1|NA
TGCGCCAGCAGCAATCAGGGACCAGACAATGAGCAGTTCTTC
CASSNQGPDNEQFF
>NA|TRBJ2-2|TRBV9|TRBD2
TGTGCCAGCAGCGTAGGACTAGCGGGAGGAACCGGGGAGCTGTTTTTT
CASSVGLAGGTGELFF
>once|TRBJ1-2|TRBV11-2|NA
TGTGCCAGCAGCTTAGTAGGCAGAGCTAACTATGGCTACACCTTC
CASSLVGRANYGYTF
>NA|TRBJ1-1|TRBV5-6|NA
TGTGCCAGCAGCTTGGTACGGGGAGGCACTGAAGCTTTCTTT
CASSLVRGGTEAFF
>NA|TRBJ2-3|TRBV4-3|NA
TGCGCCAGCAGCCATCGACCCAACACAGATACGCAGTATTTT
CASSHRPNTDTQYF
>NA|TRBJ1-5|TRBV7-6|NA
TGTGCCAGCAGCTTATGTTGGACAGACACTCAGCCCCAGCATTTT
CASSLCWTDTQPQHF
>NA|TRBJ1-5|TRBV18|TRBD1
TGTGCCAGCTCACCACCTGGGGACAGGGGGAATCAGCCCCAGCATTTT
CASSPPGDRGNQPQHF
>once|TRBJ1-2|TRBV18|NA
TGTGCCAGCTCACCAGTTACAGCCCACTATGGCTACACCTTC
CASSPVTAHYGYTF
>NA|TRBJ2-5|TRBV18|NA
TGTGCCAGCTCACCGTTAGCGGTACAAGAGACCCAGTACTTC
CASSPLAVQETQYF
>once|TRBJ1-3|TRBV5-1|NA
TGCGCCAGCAGCCCGACAGCCGGAAACACCATATATTTT
CASSPTAGNTIYF
>NA|TRBJ2-3|TRBV5-4|NA
TGTGCCAGCAGCTTTTATCACATTGCTACGCAGTATTTT
CASSFYHIATQYF
>NA|TRBJ2-6|TRBV27|NA
TGTGCCAGCAGACCGGGACGGAGATTCTCTGGGGCCAACGTCCTGACTTTC
CASRPGRRFSGANVLTF
>NA|TRBJ2-3|TRBV19|TRBD1
TGTGCCAGTAGTATAGTATTGGTATGGGGACAGGGGGTAAGGACAGATACGCAGTATTTT
CASSIVLVWGQGVRTDTQYF
>NA|TRBJ1-6|TRBV6-5|TRBD1
TGTGCCAGCAGGTGGACAGGGAATTCACCCCTCCACTTT
CASRWTGNSPLHF
>once|TRBJ2-1|TRBV5-1|TRBD2
TGCGCCAGCAGCTTGGTGTTAGCGGGGGGATACAATGAGCAGTTCTTC
CASSLVLAGGYNEQFF
>NA|TRBJ2-3|TRBV6-1|TRBD2
TGTGCCAGCAGTGGCCTAGCGGTCTACACAGATACGCAGTATTTT
CASSGLAVYTDTQYF
>NA|TRBJ1-4|TRBV29-1|NA
TGCAGCGTTGAGGAGCAGCCGGCGGGAAAACTGTTTTTT
CSVEEQPAGKLFF
>NA|TRBJ2-5|TRBV6-1|NA
TGTGCCAGCAGTGAAGGGGGTCGGGCAGGGGAATCGGTAGAGACCCAGTACTTC
CASSEGGRAGESVETQYF